This TCR beta chain was captured by sequencing in a study of CD8+ T cells in alopecia areata. Study at large: A regimen of oral tofacitinib, 5 to 10 mg twice daily, was given to treated patients. Tofacitinib was given for 6 to 18 months, then stopped for 6 months.

Germline assignment: CDR1 SQVTM and CDR2 ANQGSEA. This CDR3 region has 12 residues. V lost 0 bases and J lost 0, with 3 bases in between. Of note for this clone: Antigen unknown.

General study points: Affected scalp, especially in alopecia totalis/universalis, had a higher clonality than normal scalp did.

Indicated treatment: oral pan-JAK inhibitor, 5-10 mg twice daily. Sorting of CD4+ and CD8+ T cells was performed on PBMCs. As the sequencing template, cDNA was produced by extracting RNA and reverse transcribing it. Produced via immunoSEQ multiplex PCR; TCRdb's table is partial and in-frame only. The table records about 110,000 clones, about 59% of them present only once. The clonotype was recovered from a human donor with alopecia areata. Sample: CD8+ T cells sorted from blood, taken at week 24, from a patient treated with tofacitinib. The chain carries TRBV29-1 and TRBJ2-7; no clear D. The CDR3 loop is CSVEDLSYEQYF. Here the CDR3 DNA reads TGCAGCGTTGAAGACCTCTCCTACGAGCAGTACTTC.